This T cell receptor beta chain was obtained from a study of OX40 agonist ivuxolimab in advanced cancers. Trimming pared 7 bases from V and 0 bases from J, leaving 9 bases between. Germline assignment: CDR1 SNHLY and CDR2 FYNNEI. This CDR3 spans 13 amino acids. Some clones are missing from TCRdb's copy, which holds only in-frame ones; the method was immunoSEQ multiplex PCR. The sample holds 70,000 to 85,000 clones, approximately 80% seen once. Here the sequenced sample was CD4+ or CD8+ T cells sorted from blood, taken in a trial of the OX40 agonist ivuxolimab. The V and J genes are TRBV2 and TRBJ1-1; D remains ambiguous. The receptor was isolated from an adult with an advanced solid tumor such as melanoma, head and neck, liver or kidney cancer. The CDR3 sequence is CASTRELNTEAFF. The CDR3 DNA follows: TGTGCCAGCACCCGTGAACTGAACACTGAAGCTTTCTTT.